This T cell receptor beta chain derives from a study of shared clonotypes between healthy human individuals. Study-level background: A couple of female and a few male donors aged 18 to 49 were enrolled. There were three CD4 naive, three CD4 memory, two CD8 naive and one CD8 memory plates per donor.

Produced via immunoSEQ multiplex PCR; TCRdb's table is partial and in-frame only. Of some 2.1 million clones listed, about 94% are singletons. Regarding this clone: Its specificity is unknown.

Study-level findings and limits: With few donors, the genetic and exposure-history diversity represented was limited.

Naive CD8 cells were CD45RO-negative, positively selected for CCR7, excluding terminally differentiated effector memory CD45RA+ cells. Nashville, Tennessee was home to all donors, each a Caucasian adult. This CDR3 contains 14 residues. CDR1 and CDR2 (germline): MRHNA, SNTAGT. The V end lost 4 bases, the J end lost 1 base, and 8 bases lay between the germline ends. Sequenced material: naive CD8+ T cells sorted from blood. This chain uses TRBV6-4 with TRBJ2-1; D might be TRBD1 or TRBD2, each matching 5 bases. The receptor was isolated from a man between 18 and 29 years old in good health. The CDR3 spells CASSVGGSYNEQFF. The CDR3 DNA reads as TGTGCCAGCAGTGTTGGGGGTTCCTACAATGAGCAGTTCTTC.